The clone carrying this T cell receptor (beta chain) was seen a handful of times. TCRdb recomputed calls from the 5' RACE reads with MiXCR, one row per CDR3 protein. The sample consists of 580,000 or so distinct CDR3 sequences, 17% of them appearing once. CDR3 length: 12 amino acids. Germline assignment: CDR1 DFQATT and CDR2 SNEGSKA (reference sequence). Trimming took off 4 bases at V and 2 bases at J, with 8 bases between the two ends. This sample was taken from a study of T-cell memory formation after mild COVID-19. The chain couples TRBV20-1 to TRBJ1-2; TRBD1 is a possible D gene (6 bases). The sequenced sample consisted of PBMCs or a T cell subset sorted from them (not recorded which). This receptor was taken from an adult woman who had mild COVID-19 (a few samples of this study predate the infection). Cell type and time point are not known. CDR3 nucleotides: TGCAGTGCTAAAGACAGGAACTATGGCTACACCTTC. As protein: CSAKDRNYGYTF.